These 25 T cell receptor beta chains were sequenced from one sample in a study of long-term antiretroviral therapy in people with HIV. The run of the v3.0 immunoSEQ assay was at survey level. Produced via immunoSEQ multiplex PCR; TCRdb's table is partial and in-frame only. The sample yields 25,000 to 35,000 clones, approximately 85% seen once. The sample in question was unsorted PBMCs, obtained 0.8 years before starting antiretroviral therapy. The origin of the receptors is a man between 18 and 29 years old with HIV.

The V and J genes are TRBV19 and TRBJ1-2; unclear D gene. Trimming took off 5 bases at V and 8 bases at J, with 3 bases between the two ends. CDR3 length equals 9 residues. Germline V gene lookup returns CDR1 LNHDA and CDR2 SQIVND (reference sequence). The CDR3 protein is CASSGGYTF. The CDR3 DNA reads as TGTGCCAGTAGTGGCGGCTACACCTTC.

The V and J genes are TRBV6-1 and TRBJ2-1; possible D gene TRBD2, 6 bases. The CDR3 has 14 residues. Germline CDR1 is MNHNS and CDR2 is SASEGT. Trimming removed 7 bases at V and 8 bases at J, with 18 bases between. The DNA for the CDR3 is TGTGCCAGCATGTGGCGGGATCCTCCGGATGAGCAGTTCTTC. It yields the protein CASMWRDPPDEQFF.

Details on this clone: The junction differs from germline at one of its ends, possibly a read error. The rearrangement links TRBV7-7 to TRBJ2-2; 7 nucleotides match TRBD2. The germline CDR1 and CDR2 sequences are SSHAT and FNYEAQ (reference sequence). The CDR3 has 13 residues. For the CDR3, the DNA is TGTGCTAGCAGCCCCGGGGGGTCCGGGGAGCTGTTTTTT. Translating it yields CASSPGGSGELFF. The full variable domain, in which reference TRBV7-7 and TRBJ2-2 provide the parts outside the CDR3, is GAGVSQSPRYKVTKRGQDVTLRCDPISSHATLYWYQQALGQGPEFLTYFNYEAQPDKSGLPSDRFSAERPEGSISTLTIQRTEQRDSAMYRCASSPGGSGELFFGEGSRLTVL.

The genes are TRBV30 and TRBJ2-2; 8 positions match TRBD2. Trimming took 7 bases from V and 6 from J; bases not matched to a gene: 7. Germline V gives CDR1 GTSNPN, CDR2 SVGIG (reference sequence). The CDR3 loop spans 13 amino acids. The chain's CDR3 is CAYPKAGAGELFF. DNA for the CDR3: TGTGCCTACCCCAAAGCGGGAGCCGGGGAGCTGTTTTTT.

This clone was counted once. The chain is built from TRBV7-8 and TRBJ2-5; no reliable D call. Germline CDR1 and CDR2: SGHVS and FQNEAQ. V lost 2 bases to trimming and J lost 2 bases, with 12 bases between them. The CDR3 loop spans 15 amino acids. The CDR3 DNA follows: TGTGCCAGCAGCTTACTTCGGAAGATACAAGAGACCCAGTACTTC. This translates into CASSLLRKIQETQYF.

The chain joins TRBV5-4 to TRBJ1-4; unclear D gene. The V gene lost 2 bases and the J gene lost 1 base, with 9 bases spanning the gap. CDR3 length equals 15 residues. Germline lookup yields CDR1 SGHNT and CDR2 YYREEE (reference sequence). The CDR3 loop reads CASSFRERTNEKLFF. The CDR3 bases are TGTGCCAGCAGCTTTCGGGAGCGAACTAATGAAAAACTGTTTTTT.

CDR3 loop: CASSFKFEGRTDTQYF. The DNA for the CDR3 is TGTGCCAGCAGCTTTAAATTCGAGGGCCGCACAGATACGCAGTATTTT. V is TRBV7-9 and J is TRBJ2-3; a possible D gene is TRBD2 (5 bases). Germline loops: CDR1 SEHNR, CDR2 FQNEAQ (reference sequence). This CDR3 is 16 amino acids long. Trimming removed 3 bases from V and 1 base from J, with 14 bases in between.

The count of this clone is one. The chain has TRBV6-1 and TRBJ2-5, with D perhaps matching TRBD2 (5 bases). The CDR3 runs to 15 residues. Trimming removed 6 bases from V and 5 bases from J, with 19 bases in between. The germline CDR1 and CDR2 sequences are MNHNS and SASEGT. CDR3 region: CASREQRFRGETQYF. For the CDR3, the DNA is TGTGCCAGCAGAGAACAAAGGTTTAGAGGGGAGACCCAGTACTTC.

The genes are TRBV11-1 and TRBJ2-1; D possibly uses TRBD1 or TRBD2 (6 bases each). The V gene lost 5 bases and the J gene lost 1 base, with 21 bases spanning the gap. Per germline, CDR1 SGHAT and CDR2 FQDESV (reference sequence). The CDR3 is 18 residues long. The CDR3 coding sequence is TGTGCCAGCAGCCTAAGGGGATTAAGAGGGGGGTCCTACAATGAGCAGTTCTTC. Translated: CASSLRGLRGGSYNEQFF.

J is TRBJ2-7 and V is TRBV29-1; D remains unclear. The CDR3 length is 11 residues. CDR1 and CDR2 from the germline V gene are SQVTM and ANQGSEA. The ends were cut back, 4 bases at V and 5 bases at J, with 9 bases in the middle. CDR3 coding DNA: TGCAGCGTTGTAGCAGGTAACGAGCAGTACTTC. Protein sequence: CSVVAGNEQYF.

The rearrangement joins TRBV9 to TRBJ1-4; 7 bases line up with TRBD1. J lost 5 bases, V lost 5 bases, and 9 bases had no gene match. The CDR3 is made up of 15 amino acids. CDR1 SGDLS and CDR2 YYNGEE come from the germline V gene. Written as DNA, the CDR3 is TGTGCCAGCAGGAGGGGGGACAGCCAAAATGAAAAACTGTTTTTT. It yields the protein CASRRGDSQNEKLFF. Full variable domain (outside the CDR3, taken from reference TRBV9 and TRBJ1-4): DSGVTQTPKHLITATGQRVTLRCSPRSGDLSVYWYQQSLDQGLQFLIQYYNGEERAKGNILERFSAQQFPDLHSELNLSSLELGDSALYFCASRRGDSQNEKLFFGSGTQLSVL.

The chain has TRBV7-8 and TRBJ2-2; D is unresolved. This CDR3 contains 16 residues. Germline V gene sequence: CDR1 SGHVS, CDR2 FQNEAQ. Deletions cut 0 bases from V and 7 bases from J, with 15 bases between. The CDR3 region is CASSLASRSSVGELFF. The CDR3, as DNA: TGTGCCAGCAGCTTAGCCTCCCGCTCTTCGGTCGGGGAGCTGTTTTTT.

V gene TRBV6-6 combines with J gene TRBJ2-2; the D call may be TRBD1 or TRBD2 (5 bases each). The CDR3 spans 15 residues. Looked up from germline, CDR1 is MNHNY and CDR2 is SVGAGI (reference sequence). Deletions cut 2 bases from V and 4 bases from J, with 11 bases between. As DNA, the CDR3 is TGTGCCAGCAGTTACGGGACCACTCGCACCGGGGAGCTGTTTTTT. The encoded protein is CASSYGTTRTGELFF.

The chain is built from TRBV7-8 and TRBJ2-7; 7 nucleotides line up with TRBD2. Germline trimming cut 7 bases from V and 1 base from J; bases unmatched to any gene: 13. The CDR3 is 16 amino acids. Germline loops: CDR1 SGHVS, CDR2 FQNEAQ. The chain's CDR3 is CASTPGWGGGSYEQYF. The CDR3 DNA reads TGTGCCAGCACCCCAGGTTGGGGCGGGGGTTCCTACGAGCAGTACTTC.

The chain links TRBV6-5 to TRBJ2-3, with 9 positions matching TRBD2. The V gene's germline CDR1 is MNHEY and CDR2 SVGAGI. The CDR3 consists of 15 residues. V shed 7 bases, J shed 2 bases, and the junction held 7 bases outside the gene matches. The CDR3 reads CASTSGGLLTDTQYF. In DNA, the CDR3 is TGTGCCAGCACGAGCGGGGGGCTTCTCACAGATACGCAGTATTTT.

The V and J genes are TRBV5-1 and TRBJ2-1, with D hard to call. The CDR3 runs to 16 residues. Germline CDR1 is SGHRS and CDR2 is YFSETQ. The V and J ends lost 6 bases and 7 bases respectively, with 23 bases between them. The DNA for the CDR3 is TGCGCCAGCACCCTCACCCCGACCCATAAGACGAATGAGCAGTTCTTC. Translating it yields CASTLTPTHKTNEQFF.

This clone was counted only a few times. The J gene is TRBJ1-2, the V gene TRBV29-1, with D uncertain. This CDR3 comprises 11 residues. Germline CDR1 is SQVTM and CDR2 is ANQGSEA. V lost 4 bases and J 1 base, leaving 4 bases between the germline ends. The CDR3 sequence is CSVALNYGYTF. CDR3 DNA sequence: TGCAGCGTTGCCCTTAACTATGGCTACACCTTC.

V gene TRBV7-9 combines with J gene TRBJ2-5; D is undetermined. V lost 1 base, J lost 5 bases, and 8 bases lay in between. Per the germline V gene, CDR1 is SEHNR and CDR2 is FQNEAQ (reference sequence). This CDR3 comprises 13 residues. The CDR3 DNA reads TGTGCCAGCAGCTTAGGGGTTATGGAGACCCAGTACTTC. It codes for CASSLGVMETQYF.

Details on this clone: Other DNA sequences in this specimen translate into the identical CDR3. The rearrangement links TRBV29-1 to TRBJ1-1, with D possibly TRBD1 on 5 matching bases. The CDR3 totals 13 residues. The ends were cut back, 4 bases at V and 5 bases at J, with 14 bases in the middle. Per the germline V gene, CDR1 is SQVTM and CDR2 is ANQGSEA. The CDR3 nucleotides are TGCAGCGTTGGCCGGGGGGTCGGGACTGAAGCTTTCTTT. Its protein is CSVGRGVGTEAFF.

This clone was counted a single time. The chain employs TRBV30 and TRBJ2-1; D unresolved. V was shortened by 5 bases and J by 9 bases, with 11 bases between the two germline ends. Germline V CDR1 and CDR2: GTSNPN, SVGIG (reference sequence). This CDR3 spans 11 amino acids. This CDR3 reads CAWGPGGEQFF. The CDR3 DNA is TGTGCCTGGGGACCCGGCGGTGAGCAGTTCTTC.

The chain links TRBV5-6 to TRBJ1-1; 8 bases align to TRBD1. Germline V gene data show CDR1 as SGHDT and CDR2 as YYEEEE. V was clipped by 0 bases and J by 3 bases; unmatched bases: 4. CDR3 length equals 15 residues. Here the CDR3 DNA reads TGTGCCAGCAGCTTGGGGACAGGGAGGGACACTGAAGCTTTCTTT. It yields the protein CASSLGTGRDTEAFF.

The chain uses TRBV6-1 and TRBJ2-3; TRBD2 matches 9 bases. This CDR3 has 17 residues. V lost 4 bases to trimming and J lost 0 bases; unmatched junction nucleotides: 8. Per the germline V gene, CDR1 is MNHNS and CDR2 is SASEGT. CDR3 bases: TGTGCCAGCAGTGGAGACGCGGGAGGGCCGAGCACAGATACGCAGTATTTT. This codes for CASSGDAGGPSTDTQYF.

J is TRBJ1-4 and V is TRBV2, with a tentative D call TRBD1 (5 bases). In germline, CDR1 is SNHLY, CDR2 FYNNEI. The CDR3 has 17 amino acids. Trimming left V 6 bases short and J 5 bases short, with 22 bases between. The CDR3 here is CASRSGSLRQINEKLFF. CDR3 sequence (DNA): TGTGCCAGCAGGTCGGGGTCGCTTCGACAGATCAATGAAAAACTGTTTTTT.

The V gene is TRBV7-2, the J gene TRBJ1-1, with D possibly TRBD1 on 6 matching bases. Germline CDR1 and CDR2: SGHTA and FQGNSA. The CDR3 consists of 16 residues. V lost 4 bases to trimming and J lost 2 bases, with 17 bases between them. The CDR3 DNA reads as TGTGCCAGCAGCTCACCCCTCCCGGGACAAAACACTGAAGCTTTCTTT. Protein product: CASSSPLPGQNTEAFF.

J is TRBJ1-3 and V is TRBV30; possible D gene TRBD1, 5 bases. This CDR3 is 16 amino acids long. Germline V gene sequence: CDR1 GTSNPN, CDR2 SVGIG (reference sequence). Trimming cost V 0 bases and J 0 bases, with 12 bases left between them. CDR3 sequence reads: CAWSVLGPRSGNTIYF. The CDR3 DNA is TGTGCCTGGAGTGTACTGGGGCCTCGCTCTGGAAACACCATATATTTT.